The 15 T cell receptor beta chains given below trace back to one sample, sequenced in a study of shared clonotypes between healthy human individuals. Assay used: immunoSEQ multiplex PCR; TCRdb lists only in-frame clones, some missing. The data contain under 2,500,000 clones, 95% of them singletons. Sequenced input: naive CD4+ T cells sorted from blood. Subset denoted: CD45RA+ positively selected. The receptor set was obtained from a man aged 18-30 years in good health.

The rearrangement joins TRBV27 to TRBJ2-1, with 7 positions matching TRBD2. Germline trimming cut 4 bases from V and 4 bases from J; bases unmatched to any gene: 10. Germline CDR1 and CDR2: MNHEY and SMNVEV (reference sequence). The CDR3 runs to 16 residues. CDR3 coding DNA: TGTGCCAGCAGTTCCTCCGCTAGCGGAATATACAATGAGCAGTTCTTC. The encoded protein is CASSSSASGIYNEQFF.

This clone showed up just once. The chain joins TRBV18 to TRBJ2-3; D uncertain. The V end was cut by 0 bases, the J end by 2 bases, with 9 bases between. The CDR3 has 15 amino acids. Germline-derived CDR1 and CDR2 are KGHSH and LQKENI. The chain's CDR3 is CASSPPIIFTDTQYF. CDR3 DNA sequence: TGTGCCAGCTCACCACCGATCATCTTCACAGATACGCAGTATTTT.

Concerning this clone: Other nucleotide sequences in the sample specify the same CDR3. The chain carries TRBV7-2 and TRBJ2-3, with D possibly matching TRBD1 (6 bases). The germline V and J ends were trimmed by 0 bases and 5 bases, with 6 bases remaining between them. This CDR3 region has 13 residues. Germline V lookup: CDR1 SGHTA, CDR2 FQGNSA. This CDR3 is CASSLAGGDTQYF. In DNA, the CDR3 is TGTGCCAGCAGCTTAGCAGGGGGAGATACGCAGTATTTT.

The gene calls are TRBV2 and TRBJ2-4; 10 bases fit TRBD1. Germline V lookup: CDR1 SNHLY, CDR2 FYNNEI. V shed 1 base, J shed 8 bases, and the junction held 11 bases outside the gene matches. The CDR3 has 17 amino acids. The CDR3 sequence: CASSEVGTRTGGDIQYF. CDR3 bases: TGTGCCAGCAGTGAAGTGGGTACCCGGACAGGGGGAGACATTCAGTACTTC.

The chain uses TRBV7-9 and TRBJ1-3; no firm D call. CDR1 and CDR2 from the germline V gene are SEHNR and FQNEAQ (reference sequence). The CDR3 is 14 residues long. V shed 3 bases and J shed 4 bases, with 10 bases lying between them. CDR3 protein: CASSLPTSGNTIYF. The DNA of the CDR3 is TGTGCCAGCAGCTTGCCTACGTCGGGAAACACCATATATTTT. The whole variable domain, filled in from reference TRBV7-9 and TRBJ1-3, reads DTGVSQNPRHKITKRGQNVTFRCDPISEHNRLYWYRQTLGQGPEFLTYFQNEAQLEKSRLLSDRFSAERPKGSFSTLEIQRTEQGDSAMYLCASSLPTSGNTIYFGEGSWLTVV.

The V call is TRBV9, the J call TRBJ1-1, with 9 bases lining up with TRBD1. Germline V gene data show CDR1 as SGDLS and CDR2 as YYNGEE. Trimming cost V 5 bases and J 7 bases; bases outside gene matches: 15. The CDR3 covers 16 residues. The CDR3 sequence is CASRRGSGQGFNEAFF. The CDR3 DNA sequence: TGTGCCAGCAGGCGGGGATCGGGACAGGGCTTTAATGAAGCTTTCTTT. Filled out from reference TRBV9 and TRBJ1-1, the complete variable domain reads DSGVTQTPKHLITATGQRVTLRCSPRSGDLSVYWYQQSLDQGLQFLIQYYNGEERAKGNILERFSAQQFPDLHSELNLSSLELGDSALYFCASRRGSGQGFNEAFFGQGTRLTVV.

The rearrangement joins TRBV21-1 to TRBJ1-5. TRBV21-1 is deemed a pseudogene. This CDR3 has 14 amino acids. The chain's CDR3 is CASHRQGRNQPQHF. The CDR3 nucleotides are TGTGCCAGCCATAGGCAAGGTCGCAATCAGCCCCAGCATTTT.

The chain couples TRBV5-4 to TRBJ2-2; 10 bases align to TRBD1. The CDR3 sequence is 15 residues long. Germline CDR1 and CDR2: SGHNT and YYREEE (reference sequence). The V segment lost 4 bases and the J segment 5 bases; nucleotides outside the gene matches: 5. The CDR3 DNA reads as TGTGCCAGCAGCCGGGGACAGGGGTGGACCGGGGAGCTGTTTTTT. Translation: CASSRGQGWTGELFF. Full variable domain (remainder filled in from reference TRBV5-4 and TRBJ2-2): ETGVTQSPTHLIKTRGQQVTLRCSSQSGHNTVSWYQQALGQGPQFIFQYYREEENGRGNFPPRFSGLQFPNYSSELNVNALELDDSALYLCASSRGQGWTGELFFGEGSRLTVL.

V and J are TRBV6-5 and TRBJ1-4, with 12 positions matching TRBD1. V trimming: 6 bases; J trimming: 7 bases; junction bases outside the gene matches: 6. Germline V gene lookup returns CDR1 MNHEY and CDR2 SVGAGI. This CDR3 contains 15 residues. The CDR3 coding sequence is TGTGCCAGCAGGACGGGACAGGGGGCGCGTGAAAAACTGTTTTTT. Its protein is CASRTGQGAREKLFF.

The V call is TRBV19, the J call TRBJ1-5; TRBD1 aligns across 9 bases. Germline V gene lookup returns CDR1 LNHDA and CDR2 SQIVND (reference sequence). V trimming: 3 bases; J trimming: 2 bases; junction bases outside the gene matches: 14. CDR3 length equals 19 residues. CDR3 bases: TGTGCCAGTAGTATTGACAGACAGGGGGAATTTCGAGGCAATCAGCCCCAGCATTTT. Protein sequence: CASSIDRQGEFRGNQPQHF.

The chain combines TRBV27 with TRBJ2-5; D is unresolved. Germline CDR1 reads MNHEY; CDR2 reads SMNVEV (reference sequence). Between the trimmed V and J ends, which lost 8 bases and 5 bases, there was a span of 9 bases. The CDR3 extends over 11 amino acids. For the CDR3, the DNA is TGTGCCAGCGGGGTTGGGGAGACCCAGTACTTC. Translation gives CASGVGETQYF.

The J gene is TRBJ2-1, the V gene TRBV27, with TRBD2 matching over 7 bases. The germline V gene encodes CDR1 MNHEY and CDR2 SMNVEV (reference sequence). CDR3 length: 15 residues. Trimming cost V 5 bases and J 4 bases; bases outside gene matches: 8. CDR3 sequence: CASSPYGTIYNEQFF. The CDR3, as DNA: TGTGCCAGCAGTCCTTACGGGACTATTTACAATGAGCAGTTCTTC.

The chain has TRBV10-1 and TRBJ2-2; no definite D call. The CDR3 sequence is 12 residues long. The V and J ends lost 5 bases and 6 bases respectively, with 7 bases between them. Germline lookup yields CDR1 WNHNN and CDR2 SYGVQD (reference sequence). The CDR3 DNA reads TGCGCCAGCAGTCAGGTTTCCGGGGAGCTGTTTTTT. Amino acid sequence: CASSQVSGELFF.

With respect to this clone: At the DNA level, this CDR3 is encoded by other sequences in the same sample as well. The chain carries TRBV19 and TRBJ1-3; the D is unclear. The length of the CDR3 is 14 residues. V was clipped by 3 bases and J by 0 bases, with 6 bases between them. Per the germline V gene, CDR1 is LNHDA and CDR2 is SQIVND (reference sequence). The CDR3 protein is CASSIQSSGNTIYF. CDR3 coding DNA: TGTGCCAGTAGTATTCAGAGCTCTGGAAACACCATATATTTT.

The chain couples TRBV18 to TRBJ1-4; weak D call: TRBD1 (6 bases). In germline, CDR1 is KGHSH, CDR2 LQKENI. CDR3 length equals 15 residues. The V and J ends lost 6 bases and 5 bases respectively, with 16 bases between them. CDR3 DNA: TGTGCCAGCTCGTACGAGGACAGAAGAAATGAAAAACTGTTTTTT. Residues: CASSYEDRRNEKLFF.